At least ten counts were recorded for the clone carrying this TCR beta chain. Its antigen is as yet unknown. Several immunoSEQ plates held equal portions of the genomic DNA taken from each subset. For unsorted PBMC, roughly 0.3 ug DNA per replicate equaled some 33,000 T cell genomes. This table comes from immunoSEQ multiplex PCR, and its TCRdb copy is limited to in-frame clones, with some not included. Here the sample spans a few hundred thousand clones, about 80% being singletons. These data are taken from a study of shared clonotypes between healthy human individuals. From germline, CDR1 is SGHTS and CDR2 YDEGEE. The CDR3 length is 14 residues. V shed 4 bases and J shed 4 bases, with 15 bases lying between them. Study-wide results and caveats: Donor clonotype sharing was expected to depend on sequencing depth. Investigators collected only blood, and repertoires in tissues likely differ.

The specimen sequenced was PBMCs. The receptor comes from a woman aged 40 to 50 in good health. Some clones in this sample may be carry-over from other donors' samples. The chain employs TRBV5-8 and TRBJ2-7, with D perhaps given as TRBD1 or TRBD2 (5 bases each). The CDR3 DNA follows: TGTGCCAGCAGCCCTCCCGGGGCTACTTACGAGCAGTACTTC. The encoded protein is CASSPPGATYEQYF.